This passage covers 5 T cell receptor beta chains from one sample sequenced in a study of CD8 T cells in ankylosing spondylitis. Regarding the study as a whole: A TCR beta motif made of several highly homologous variants seemed typical of ankylosing spondylitis blood.

Each CDR3 protein is one row after TCRdb ran MiXCR on the 5' RACE reads. The profile shows over 450,000 distinct CDR3 sequences, about 12% of them singletons. These TCRs are of unknown antigen specificity. Sequenced sample: blood, either unsorted or a sorted T cell fraction (not recorded which). All receptors derive from a male donor with ankylosing spondylitis.

The chain is built from TRBV7-6 and TRBJ2-5; D gene uncertain. V lost 5 bases, J lost 1 base, and 8 bases lay in between. Per the germline V gene, CDR1 is SGHVS and CDR2 is FNYEAQ. The CDR3 loop spans 13 amino acids. The CDR3 DNA reads TGTGCCAGCAGCGTTGTAGTCCAAGAGACCCAGTACTTC. It yields the protein CASSVVVQETQYF.

This clonotype turned up a few times. This chain links TRBV12-3 or TRBV12-4 with TRBJ2-1; no reliable D call. Trimming cost V 8 bases and J 4 bases, with 9 bases left between them. CDR3 length equals 12 residues. As DNA, the CDR3 is TGTGCCAGCGCCCCGGCGTACAATGAGCAGTTCTTC. Its protein is CASAPAYNEQFF.

This clonotype was detected only a few times. V usage is TRBV20-1 and J usage is TRBJ2-5, with D perhaps assigned TRBD1 or TRBD2 (6 bases each). This CDR3 spans 13 amino acids. V was shortened by 6 bases and J by 4 bases, with 15 bases between the two germline ends. CDR1 is DFQATT and CDR2 is SNEGSKA in the germline V gene (reference sequence). The CDR3 region has the DNA TGCAGTGCCCAGCCCGAGGGGGGAGAGACCCAGTACTTC. Encoded protein: CSAQPEGGETQYF.

This clonotype came up a few times. The chain links TRBV4-1 to TRBJ2-3, with unresolved D. There are 17 residues in the CDR3. Germline V gene data show CDR1 as MGHRA and CDR2 as YSYEKL. V was shortened by 4 bases and J by 1 base, with 18 bases between the two germline ends. Written as DNA, the CDR3 is TGCGCCAGCAGCCTCAAGATGTCGGGTTTCCGCACAGATACGCAGTATTTT. Translating gives CASSLKMSGFRTDTQYF.

The rearrangement joins TRBV20-1 to TRBJ2-3, with D perhaps TRBD1 or TRBD2 (5 bases each). Germline CDR1 is DFQATT and CDR2 is SNEGSKA (reference sequence). This CDR3 contains 13 residues. The V gene lost 5 bases and the J gene lost 1 base, with 10 bases spanning the gap. CDR3 residues: CSALGAGTDTQYF. In nucleotides, the CDR3 is TGCAGTGCTCTCGGGGCTGGCACAGATACGCAGTATTTT.